Listed below are T cell receptor beta chains from one sample, sequenced in a study of cytomegalovirus exposure and HLA in healthy donors. Using immunoSEQ multiplex PCR, the repertoire was profiled, and TCRdb retains in-frame clones only, with some absent. The data show 100,000 or so clones, 69% seen once. The sample taken for sequencing was PBMCs. Receptors were obtained from a man younger than 45 in good health and CMV-seronegative. CDR3s include the opening cysteine and the closing phenylalanine or tryptophan. D genes are given only for firm matches. The size of a clone is reported for some rows only, either as once, few or many, or as a class for expanded clones.

j_gene,d_gene,v_gene,abundance,CDR3aa,CDR3nt
TRBJ1-4,TRBD1,TRBV30,-,CAWSAGTAEKLFF,TGTGCCTGGAGTGCCGGGACAGCTGAAAAACTGTTTTTT
TRBJ1-2,TRBD1,TRBV19,once,CASSIRLGQGGGYTF,TGTGCCAGTAGTATACGGTTAGGACAGGGAGGTGGCTACACCTTC
TRBJ2-3,TRBD1,TRBV11-3,-,CATRGTDTQYF,TGTGCCACTAGAGGGACAGACACGCAGTATTTT
TRBJ2-4,-,TRBV12-2,-,CASRERSTGQGKNIQYF,TGTGCAAGTCGCGAACGTAGCACGGGACAGGGAAAAAACATTCAGTACTTC
TRBJ2-1,TRBD1,TRBV6-5,-,CASSLTGYNEQFF,TGTGCCAGCAGTTTGACAGGGTACAATGAGCAGTTCTTC
TRBJ2-3,-,TRBV7-3,-,CASSQGGAPSTDTQYF,TGTGCCAGCAGCCAAGGGGGGGCCCCTAGCACAGATACGCAGTATTTT
TRBJ1-2,TRBD1,TRBV2,-,CASKPGGRYGYTF,TGTGCCAGCAAGCCAGGGGGCCGGTATGGCTACACCTTC
TRBJ1-3,-,TRBV5-1,-,CASSLGPGSSGNTIYF,TGCGCCAGCAGCTTGGGTCCCGGGTCCTCTGGAAACACCATATATTTT
TRBJ1-3,-,TRBV9,-,CASSVEGLGGNTIYF,TGTGCCAGCAGCGTAGAGGGGCTGGGGGGAAACACCATATATTTT
TRBJ2-5,TRBD2,TRBV2,few,CASSEGGRRETQYF,TGTGCCAGCAGTGAAGGCGGGAGACGTGAGACCCAGTACTTC
TRBJ2-3,TRBD2,TRBV9,-,CASSGTSGRIDTQYF,TGTGCCAGCAGCGGAACTAGCGGGAGGATAGATACGCAGTATTTT
TRBJ1-4,-,TRBV5-5,few,CASSLLGVHNEKLFF,TGTGCCAGCAGCTTGCTAGGGGTTCATAATGAAAAACTGTTTTTT
TRBJ2-7,-,TRBV11-1,-,CASSGPSSYEQYF,TGTGCCAGCAGCGGGCCGAGCTCCTACGAGCAGTACTTC
TRBJ1-5,-,TRBV19,-,CASSIDTDSNQPQHF,TGTGCCAGTAGTATAGATACAGACAGCAATCAGCCCCAGCATTTT
TRBJ1-1,TRBD1,TRBV7-6,-,CASSPYRGPNTEAFF,TGTGCCAGCAGCCCGTACAGGGGCCCGAACACTGAAGCTTTCTTT
TRBJ2-5,-,TRBV7-2,-,CASSLRAGNFQETQYF,TGTGCCAGCAGCTTAAGGGCGGGTAATTTCCAAGAGACCCAGTACTTC
TRBJ2-7,TRBD1,TRBV5-4,-,CASSPGTGEYYEQYF,TGTGCCAGCAGCCCTGGGACAGGGGAATACTACGAGCAGTACTTC
TRBJ1-6,-,TRBV11-2,-,CASSEDRRRSYNSPLHF,TGTGCCAGCAGCGAAGACAGGAGACGCTCCTATAATTCACCCCTCCACTTT
TRBJ2-4,-,TRBV5-4,-,CASSSPTKGAQYF,TGTGCCAGCAGCTCACCTACGAAAGGGGCCCAGTACTTC
TRBJ2-7,TRBD2,TRBV9,-,CASSATGTSGGYEQYF,TGTGCCAGCAGCGCAACGGGGACTAGCGGGGGGTACGAGCAGTACTTC
TRBJ1-1,TRBD1,TRBV29-1,-,CSVEGTGGAYTEAFF,TGCAGCGTTGAGGGGACAGGGGGCGCCTACACTGAAGCTTTCTTT
TRBJ1-1,-,TRBV6-6,-,CASTHGGARAFF,TGTGCCAGCACCCACGGGGGGGCGCGAGCTTTCTTT
TRBJ2-7,-,TRBV9,-,CASSAGTSSYEQYF,TGTGCCAGCAGCGCCGGGACTTCCTCCTACGAGCAGTACTTC
TRBJ2-5,TRBD2,TRBV29-1,-,CSARPVAGVQETQYF,TGCAGCGCGCGCCCTGTAGCGGGAGTTCAAGAGACCCAGTACTTC
TRBJ1-2,TRBD1,TRBV29-1,-,CSVDDRGLQDGYTF,TGCAGCGTAGATGACAGGGGACTCCAGGATGGCTACACCTTC
TRBJ1-2,-,TRBV30,-,CAWSQDDRSYTF,TGTGCCTGGAGTCAGGACGACAGGAGCTACACCTTC
TRBJ2-1,-,TRBV29-1,-,CSVEYSDSFFNFNEQFF,TGCAGCGTTGAGTACTCTGACTCCTTCTTTAACTTCAATGAGCAGTTCTTC
TRBJ2-1,TRBD2,TRBV28,-,CASSPGGLATYNEQFF,TGTGCCAGCAGCCCGGGGGGGCTAGCGACCTACAATGAGCAGTTCTTC
TRBJ1-2,-,TRBV10-3,-,CATSKQELSDYGYTF,TGTGCCACCTCAAAACAGGAGTTGAGTGATTATGGCTACACCTTC
TRBJ2-5,-,TRBV4-1,-,CASSLQGGNQETQYF,TGCGCCAGCAGCCTACAGGGGGGGAACCAAGAGACCCAGTACTTC
TRBJ2-3,TRBD2,TRBV14,few,CASSQEVNLAGGDTQYF,TGTGCCAGCAGCCAAGAGGTGAACCTAGCGGGAGGAGATACGCAGTATTTT
TRBJ2-4,-,TRBV15,-,CATSEISLPQYF,TGTGCCACCAGCGAGATATCGCTCCCCCAGTACTTC
TRBJ1-1,TRBD1,TRBV5-8,few,CASSLPVGQGDTEAFF,TGTGCCAGCAGCTTGCCGGTGGGACAGGGGGACACTGAAGCTTTCTTT
TRBJ2-7,TRBD2,TRBV5-8,-,CASSPRTSSYEQYF,TGTGCCAGCAGCCCCCGGACTAGCTCCTACGAGCAGTACTTC
TRBJ2-1,-,TRBV28,few,CASRVGGGRGFF,TGTGCCAGTCGTGTAGGAGGTGGGCGTGGGTTCTTC
TRBJ1-5,-,TRBV25-1,few,CASGAWQEGQPQHF,TGTGCCAGCGGGGCCTGGCAGGAAGGTCAGCCCCAGCATTTT
TRBJ1-2,-,TRBV2,-,CASSEGYRVLGYTF,TGTGCCAGCAGTGAAGGATACAGGGTGTTAGGCTACACCTTC
TRBJ1-1,-,TRBV7-2,-,CASSLVGYTEAFF,TGTGCCAGCAGCTTAGTCGGTTACACTGAAGCTTTCTTT
TRBJ2-3,-,TRBV19,once,CASSIDQGMADTQYF,TGTGCCAGTAGTATCGACCAGGGAATGGCAGATACGCAGTATTTT
TRBJ2-4,-,TRBV7-3,few,CASSLGGGRAKNIQYF,TGTGCCAGCAGCTTAGGAGGGGGCCGAGCCAAAAACATTCAGTACTTC
TRBJ2-1,TRBD1,TRBV7-8,-,CASSLSRGQGIGYNEQFF,TGTGCCAGCAGCCTCAGCCGGGGACAGGGGATTGGCTACAATGAGCAGTTCTTC
TRBJ2-3,-,TRBV5-5,-,CASSSGVWGTNTQYF,TGTGCCAGCAGCTCAGGGGTTTGGGGCACTAATACGCAGTATTTT
TRBJ1-3,-,TRBV7-9,-,CASSLDRSSSGNTIYF,TGTGCCAGCAGCTTAGACAGGAGTAGCTCTGGAAACACCATATATTTT
TRBJ2-5,-,TRBV2,-,CARTAGTSVETQYF,TGTGCCAGGACCGCCGGGACTTCTGTGGAGACCCAGTACTTC
TRBJ2-3,-,TRBV7-3,few,CASSTTPQGTDTQYF,TGTGCCAGCAGCACTACCCCCCAAGGCACAGATACGCAGTATTTT
TRBJ1-1,-,TRBV10-3,-,CAISFSGRAGDTEAFF,TGTGCCATCAGTTTCTCGGGTAGGGCGGGGGACACTGAAGCTTTCTTT
TRBJ2-3,-,TRBV28,-,CASSRAGSPGKDTQYF,TGTGCCAGCAGTAGGGCGGGCTCTCCTGGTAAAGATACGCAGTATTTT
TRBJ2-7,TRBD2,TRBV5-6,-,CASSQMGGEEQYF,TGTGCCAGCAGTCAAATGGGGGGGGAAGAGCAGTACTTC
TRBJ2-7,-,TRBV6-5,-,CASSYPRGSSYEQYF,TGTGCCAGCAGTTACCCCAGGGGTAGCTCCTACGAGCAGTACTTC
TRBJ1-2,TRBD1,TRBV5-6,-,CASSSRDRGLYGYTF,TGTGCCAGCAGCTCCCGGGACAGGGGTCTCTATGGCTACACCTTC
TRBJ1-5,-,TRBV29-1,-,CSVARQRDQPQHF,TGCAGCGTCGCAAGACAGCGTGATCAGCCCCAGCATTTT
TRBJ1-1,-,TRBV30,-,CASRGNTEAFF,TGTGCCAGTAGGGGGAACACTGAAGCTTTCTTT
TRBJ2-5,TRBD2,TRBV7-3,-,CASSIGVAGVGYQETQYF,TGTGCCAGCAGCATCGGGGTAGCGGGAGTGGGGTACCAAGAGACCCAGTACTTC